Only a few counts were recorded for the clone carrying this TCR beta chain. V was trimmed by 0 bases and J by 3 bases, leaving 10 bases between them. Germline V CDR1 and CDR2: MNHEY, SVGAGI. The CDR3 has 15 amino acids. The data are from a study of T-cell memory formation after mild COVID-19. From the 5' RACE reads, TCRdb called clonotypes with MiXCR, one entry per CDR3 protein. Of roughly 620,000 distinct CDR3 sequences listed, approximately 19% were seen once; the top ten hold approximately 12%. The sequencing input was PBMCs or a T cell subset sorted from them (not recorded which). The rearrangement joins TRBV6-5 to TRBJ2-3; D is ambiguous. This clonotype was sampled from an adult woman who had mild COVID-19 (a few samples of this study predate the infection). Cell type and time point are not known. The DNA for the CDR3 is TGTGCCAGCAGTTACTCGGGCGTGGGGACAGATACGCAGTATTTT. It encodes CASSYSGVGTDTQYF.